This T cell receptor (beta chain) is drawn from a study of CXCR3-negative and CXCR3-positive naive CD8 T cells. Findings of the study overall: When CXCR3-positive naive cells were set against CXCR3-negative naive cells, the former had more hydrophobic TRB CDR3s.

About this clonotype: Its antigen is still unknown.

All TRB cDNA libraries came from 5' RACE performed with UMI labels. TCRdb reprocessed the 5' RACE reads and reports one entry per CDR3 protein, with no DNA. Its table lists tens of thousands of distinct CDR3 sequences. Sorting yielded triplicates of roughly 310,000 cells for each CD8+ T cell subset. A CD45RO-CCR7+CD27+CD95- phenotype identified naive CD8+ T cells. This clonotype was obtained from a human donor in good health. Some clones in this sample may be carry-over from other donors' samples. Source material: naive CXCR3+ CD8+ T cells from blood. Subset meaning: CD45RO-CCR7+CD27+CD95- naive CD8+ T cells expressing CXCR3 (TNR3+).

The CDR3 sequence: CASSWRQGEAYEQYF. The gene calls are TRBV7-6 and TRBJ2-7; the D gene TCRdb calls, TRBD1, cannot be checked with no DNA. Germline V gene lookup returns CDR1 SGHVS and CDR2 FNYEAQ. There are 15 residues in the CDR3.